Shown below are 13 T cell receptor beta chains from a single sample sequenced in a study of T cell responses to AZD1222 COVID-19 vaccine. The method was immunoSEQ multiplex PCR; TCRdb's version includes in-frame clones alone and lacks a portion of them. In the table there are fewer than 200,000 clones, 88% of which are singletons. The sequencing used peripheral blood, collected 28 days after the second AZD1222 dose. The receptors come from an adult who received the AZD1222 COVID-19 vaccine.

This clone was found a few times. The chain uses TRBV3-1 (or the pseudogene TRBV3-2) and TRBJ1-4; D uncertain. Per germline, CDR1 LGHDT and CDR2 YNNKEL (reference sequence). This CDR3 region has 17 residues. Trimming removed 3 bases at V and 6 bases at J, with 20 bases between. Written as DNA, the CDR3 is TGTGCCAGCAGCCAGAGCCAGCGGACCGTCGGGGATGAAAAACTGTTTTTT. Translation gives CASSQSQRTVGDEKLFF.

This chain connects TRBV4-3 to TRBJ2-7, with 7 nucleotides matching TRBD1. Germline V lookup: CDR1 LGHNA, CDR2 YSLEER. Germline trimming cut 3 bases from V and 2 bases from J; bases unmatched to any gene: 7. The CDR3 spans 15 residues. CDR3 nucleotides: TGCGCCAGCAGCCAGGGGACAGCCCCAGCCTACGAGCAGTACTTC. Its translation is CASSQGTAPAYEQYF.

V is TRBV11-2 and J is TRBJ2-4, with D perhaps assigned TRBD1 or TRBD2 (5 bases each). Germline V lookup: CDR1 SGHAT, CDR2 FQNNGV. V dropped 5 bases and J dropped 7 bases, with 15 bases sitting between them. The CDR3 contains 14 residues. The CDR3 bases are TGTGCCAGCAGCCGGGACCGTACAGAGAACATTCAGTACTTC. As protein: CASSRDRTENIQYF.

The chain's CDR3 is CASSPQPGTPYEQYF. The CDR3 bases are TGTGCCAGCAGCCCACAGCCAGGGACCCCCTACGAGCAGTACTTC. This chain links TRBV6-5 with TRBJ2-7; perhaps D is TRBD1 or TRBD2 (5 bases each). Per germline, CDR1 MNHEY and CDR2 SVGAGI. The CDR3 loop spans 15 amino acids. V was clipped by 6 bases and J by 2 bases, with 17 bases between them.

The chain couples TRBV6-5 to TRBJ2-2, with 7 bases matching TRBD1. Unmatched junction bases numbered 8, after V lost 6 bases and J lost 4 bases. The V gene's germline CDR1 is MNHEY and CDR2 SVGAGI. CDR3 length: 15 residues. This CDR3 is CASRPPGQRTGELFF. CDR3 nucleotide sequence: TGTGCCAGCAGACCTCCGGGACAGCGCACCGGGGAGCTGTTTTTT.

The sample holds one count of this clone. The chain carries TRBV24-1 and TRBJ1-2, with TRBD1 matching over 10 bases. V trimming: 3 bases; J trimming: 8 bases; junction bases outside the gene matches: 5. The V gene's germline CDR1 is KGHDR and CDR2 SFDVKD. The CDR3 extends over 14 amino acids. CDR3: CATSDPTGGRGYTF. The CDR3 region has the DNA TGTGCCACCAGTGATCCGACAGGGGGCAGGGGCTACACCTTC.

The V and J genes are TRBV2 and TRBJ2-7; 9 nucleotides agree with TRBD1. J was trimmed by 6 bases and V by 6 bases; bases with no gene match: 9. The CDR3 length is 14 residues. CDR1 is SNHLY and CDR2 is FYNNEI in the germline V gene. The DNA of the CDR3 is TGTGCCAGCAGGGGGGGACAGGGCGTCCGCGAGCAGTACTTC. Translation gives CASRGGQGVREQYF.

The chain is built from TRBV7-2 and TRBJ2-7, with 9 bases aligning to TRBD2. CDR3 length: 17 amino acids. Trimming at V came to 7 bases and at J to 1 base, leaving 14 bases not matched to a gene. Germline V CDR1 and CDR2: SGHTA, FQGNSA. Here the CDR3 reads CASIPRVAGEGSYEQYF. DNA for the CDR3: TGTGCCAGCATCCCCCGGGTAGCGGGAGAAGGTTCCTACGAGCAGTACTTC.

As for this clone: Relative to the germline gene, one junction end is altered; a read error may explain this. The chain recombines TRBV5-4 with TRBJ2-1; TRBD2 matches at 7 bases. The CDR3 spans 13 residues. Germline CDR1 is SGHNT and CDR2 is YYREEE (reference sequence). The CDR3 loop is CASSVPEGGRLLF. The CDR3 nucleotides are TGTGCCAGCAGCGTACCCGAGGGCGGGAGACTCCTCTTC.

The V and J genes are TRBV2 and TRBJ2-7, with a tentative D call TRBD2 (5 bases). The CDR3 spans 15 residues. From germline, CDR1 is SNHLY and CDR2 FYNNEI. The ends were cut back, 7 bases at V and 0 bases at J, with 16 bases in the middle. CDR3 protein: CASKPRTASSYEQYF. The CDR3 nucleotides are TGTGCCAGCAAACCCCGGACTGCTAGCTCCTACGAGCAGTACTTC. The full variable domain, with the rest looked up from reference TRBV2 and TRBJ2-7, is EPEVTQTPSHQVTQMGQEVILRCVPISNHLYFYWYRQILGQKVEFLVSFYNNEISEKSEIFDDQFSVERPDGSNFTLKIRSTKLEDSAMYFCASKPRTASSYEQYFGPGTRLTVT.

CDR3: CASSERQVAKNIQYF. Here the CDR3 DNA reads TGTGCCAGCAGCGAAAGACAGGTAGCCAAAAACATTCAGTACTTC. The chain joins TRBV5-6 to TRBJ2-4; possible D gene TRBD1, 6 bases. V was clipped by 4 bases and J by 0 bases, with 11 bases between them. The germline V gene has CDR1 SGHDT and CDR2 YYEEEE. The CDR3 totals 15 residues. Full variable domain (missing parts from reference TRBV5-6 and TRBJ2-4): DAGVTQSPTHLIKTRGQQVTLRCSPKSGHDTVSWYQQALGQGPQFIFQYYEEEERQRGNFPDRFSGHQFPNYSSELNVNALLLGDSALYLCASSERQVAKNIQYFGAGTRLSVL.

The chain is built from TRBV7-8 and TRBJ2-2, with 7 bases identical to TRBD2. V shed 4 bases and J 3 bases; nucleotides not matched to a gene: 8. From germline, CDR1 is SGHVS and CDR2 FQNEAQ. The CDR3 is 16 amino acids. As DNA, the CDR3 is TGTGCCAGCAGCTCCCGCGTCAGCGGGGACACCGGGGAGCTGTTTTTT. Residues: CASSSRVSGDTGELFF.

The chain couples TRBV3-1 (or the pseudogene TRBV3-2) to TRBJ2-5; maybe TRBD2 (5 bases). This CDR3 spans 14 amino acids. Deletions cut 8 bases from V and 5 bases from J, with 18 bases between. Germline V gene sequence: CDR1 LGHDT, CDR2 YNNKEL (reference sequence). The CDR3 is CASGFSRGLETQYF. CDR3 nucleotide sequence: TGTGCCAGCGGGTTTAGCAGAGGGCTGGAGACCCAGTACTTC.